The 28 T cell receptor beta chains in this list originate from one sample, sequenced in a study of cytomegalovirus exposure and HLA in healthy donors. Vbeta (60) and Jbeta (13) primers were used in the PCR. Clones were read by immunoSEQ multiplex PCR, and TCRdb kept only the in-frame ones, dropping some. The table has around 150,000 clones, 60% to 85% seen once; the top ten hold 6% to 6.5%. The sequencing input was PBMCs. Every receptor here comes from a man aged 45-65 years in good health and CMV-seropositive.

This clone was counted once. The CDR3, as DNA: TGTGCCAGCAGCCACCCCGGGACAGGGTACTACGAGCAGTACTTC. It translates to CASSHPGTGYYEQYF. The rearrangement uses TRBV7-8 and TRBJ2-7; 9 nucleotides agree with TRBD1. The CDR3 is 15 residues long. Losses at the gene ends were 5 bases for V and 3 bases for J; bases not matched to a gene: 8. Germline loops: CDR1 SGHVS, CDR2 FQNEAQ.

The gene calls are TRBV29-1 and TRBJ2-7, with 7 bases fitting TRBD1. This CDR3 spans 12 amino acids. Germline trimming cut 7 bases from V and 1 base from J; bases unmatched to any gene: 4. Germline assignment: CDR1 SQVTM and CDR2 ANQGSEA. Written as DNA, the CDR3 is TGCAGCGCGACGACAGGGTCCTACGAGCAGTACTTC. This translates into CSATTGSYEQYF.

The rearrangement uses TRBV11-2 and TRBJ1-5; TRBD1 is a possible D gene (5 bases). Germline V gene data show CDR1 as SGHAT and CDR2 as FQNNGV. The CDR3 spans 14 residues. The V and J ends lost 0 bases and 6 bases respectively, with 9 bases between them. The CDR3 spells CASSLDRVGQPQHF. CDR3 DNA: TGTGCCAGCAGCTTAGACAGGGTGGGTCAGCCCCAGCATTTT.

The chain recombines TRBV6-1 with TRBJ1-1, with no clear D. The CDR3 runs 15 residues. Germline CDR1 reads MNHNS; CDR2 reads SASEGT. Trimming cost V 2 bases and J 4 bases, with 14 bases left between them. For the CDR3, the DNA is TGTGCCAGCAGTGAACGAGGGAGGGATGGCACTGAAGCTTTCTTT. Amino acids: CASSERGRDGTEAFF.

V is TRBV5-4 and J is TRBJ2-4; 9 bases match TRBD1. J was trimmed by 1 base and V by 6 bases; bases with no gene match: 5. Looked up from germline, CDR1 is SGHNT and CDR2 is YYREEE (reference sequence). The CDR3 sequence is 15 residues long. The CDR3 is CASTSQGAAKNIQYF. As DNA, the CDR3 is TGTGCCAGCACCTCACAGGGGGCTGCCAAAAACATTCAGTACTTC. The variable domain in full, with the rest retrieved from reference TRBV5-4 and TRBJ2-4, is ETGVTQSPTHLIKTRGQQVTLRCSSQSGHNTVSWYQQALGQGPQFIFQYYREEENGRGNFPPRFSGLQFPNYSSELNVNALELDDSALYLCASTSQGAAKNIQYFGAGTRLSVL.

The gene calls are TRBV5-4 and TRBJ1-5; D may be TRBD1 (5 bases). Looked up from germline, CDR1 is SGHNT and CDR2 is YYREEE (reference sequence). The CDR3 length is 13 residues. The ends were cut back, 4 bases at V and 5 bases at J, with 10 bases in the middle. CDR3 sequence reads: CASSPGGDQPQHF. CDR3 bases: TGTGCCAGCAGCCCTGGGGGGGATCAGCCCCAGCATTTT. The whole variable domain, filled in from reference TRBV5-4 and TRBJ1-5, reads ETGVTQSPTHLIKTRGQQVTLRCSSQSGHNTVSWYQQALGQGPQFIFQYYREEENGRGNFPPRFSGLQFPNYSSELNVNALELDDSALYLCASSPGGDQPQHFGDGTRLSIL.

This clone was seen a handful of times. J is TRBJ2-7 and V is TRBV28, with 10 bases lining up with TRBD2. This CDR3 has 15 residues. Germline values: CDR1 MDHEN, CDR2 SYDVKM. V lost 7 bases to trimming and J lost 5 bases; unmatched junction nucleotides: 11. The CDR3 reads CASTAGGTSAHEQYF. Here the CDR3 DNA reads TGTGCCAGCACCGCTGGGGGGACTAGCGCTCACGAGCAGTACTTC.

This chain uses TRBV10-3 with TRBJ2-1; TRBD1 might be the D (6 bases). Germline-derived CDR1 and CDR2 are ENHRY and SYGVKD. CDR3 length: 14 amino acids. V gave up 9 bases and J gave up 6 bases, with 18 bases separating them. The CDR3, as DNA: TGTGCCATACAGGGCGCTGGCCCCCTCAATGAGCAGTTCTTC. It translates to CAIQGAGPLNEQFF.

V and J are TRBV7-9 and TRBJ2-1; 9 bases align to TRBD2. This CDR3 has 16 residues. After removal of 2 bases from V and 6 bases from J, the junction contained 8 bases not matched to a gene. The germline V gene encodes CDR1 SEHNR and CDR2 FQNEAQ (reference sequence). The CDR3 loop is CASSLLGQREANEQFF. Written as DNA, the CDR3 is TGTGCCAGCAGCTTATTGGGCCAGCGGGAGGCCAATGAGCAGTTCTTC.

The chain is built from TRBV6-6 and TRBJ2-1, with TRBD1 matching 7 bases. V lost 8 bases to trimming and J lost 3 bases; unmatched junction nucleotides: 10. Germline assignment: CDR1 MNHNY and CDR2 SVGAGI (reference sequence). CDR3 size: 15 residues. CDR3: CASGSRDSSYNEQFF. CDR3 in DNA: TGTGCCAGCGGATCCCGGGACAGCAGCTACAATGAGCAGTTCTTC.

The chain has TRBV28 and TRBJ2-1; 7 positions agree with TRBD2. Germline V gene lookup returns CDR1 MDHEN and CDR2 SYDVKM. The ends lost 4 bases at V and 0 bases at J; junction bases unmatched: 9. The CDR3 covers 17 residues. The CDR3 coding sequence is TGTGCCAGCAGTTCGAGCAGCGGGGCCAGCTCCTACAATGAGCAGTTCTTC. Translating gives CASSSSSGASSYNEQFF.

The rearrangement joins TRBV28 to TRBJ2-3; a possible D gene is TRBD1 (7 bases). V was cut by 3 bases and J by 4 bases, with 11 bases left in between. CDR1 and CDR2 from the germline V gene are MDHEN and SYDVKM. The CDR3 contains 14 residues. The CDR3 bases are TGTGCCAGCAGTTTGGCCAGGGGGGCAGATACGCAGTATTTT. This codes for CASSLARGADTQYF.

The chain employs TRBV7-8 and TRBJ2-7; 12 bases are shared with TRBD2. CDR1 is SGHVS, CDR2 FQNEAQ, per germline. The ends lost 4 bases at V and 7 bases at J; junction bases unmatched: 14. The CDR3 has 17 residues. The CDR3 nucleotides are TGTGCCAGCAGCTCCCCCCTGACGACTAGCGGGAGCAGTGAGCAGTACTTC. Amino acid sequence: CASSSPLTTSGSSEQYF.

V gene TRBV6-1 combines with J gene TRBJ2-7; D not resolved. CDR1 is MNHNS and CDR2 is SASEGT in the germline V gene. The CDR3 totals 12 residues. V was cut by 5 bases and J by 3 bases, with 8 bases left in between. CDR3 sequence (DNA): TGTGCCAGCAGTACAAACAGCTACGAGCAGTACTTC. This encodes CASSTNSYEQYF.

As to this clone: One junction end disagrees with the germline gene, perhaps due to a read error. This sequence joins TRBV7-7 and TRBJ2-5; TRBD1 aligns across 9 bases. The better agreement between TRBJ2-7 and the DNA end casts doubt on the J call. The germline CDR1 and CDR2 sequences are SSHAT and FNYEAQ (reference sequence). The CDR3 is 14 amino acids. For the CDR3, the DNA is TGTGCTAGCAGCCCGGGACAGGGCGGTTACGAGCAGTACTTC. Residues: CASSPGQGGYEQYF.

The chain links TRBV28 to TRBJ1-5, with D possibly TRBD1 on 6 matching bases. The CDR3 runs to 16 residues. Germline CDR1 MDHEN, CDR2 SYDVKM. V was cut by 3 bases and J by 3 bases, with 15 bases left in between. The CDR3, as DNA: TGTGCCAGCAGTTTGTCCCCAGGGGCCTACAATCAGCCCCAGCATTTT. Translation gives CASSLSPGAYNQPQHF.

The chain combines TRBV6-5 with TRBJ2-7; 8 nucleotides line up with TRBD2. Germline V gene lookup returns CDR1 MNHEY and CDR2 SVGAGI. Trimming at V came to 6 bases and at J to 0 bases, leaving 4 bases not matched to a gene. The CDR3 spans 14 residues. The CDR3 nucleotides read TGTGCCAGCAGCCGGGGGGGGACCTCCTACGAGCAGTACTTC. This translates into CASSRGGTSYEQYF.

The J gene is TRBJ1-6, the V gene TRBV27; D ambiguous. Trimming pared 3 bases from V and 7 bases from J, leaving 16 bases between. The CDR3 contains 16 residues. Germline V gene lookup returns CDR1 MNHEY and CDR2 SMNVEV (reference sequence). CDR3 loop: CASSFGSNVGNSPLHF. CDR3 coding DNA: TGTGCCAGCAGTTTCGGGTCCAACGTCGGGAATTCACCCCTCCACTTT.

The rearrangement uses TRBV30 and TRBJ1-6, with D unclear. The CDR3 consists of 12 residues. V was shortened by 0 bases and J by 9 bases, with 6 bases between the two germline ends. Germline CDR1 GTSNPN, CDR2 SVGIG (reference sequence). The CDR3 is CAWSVGVSPLHF. CDR3 DNA: TGTGCCTGGAGTGTCGGGGTTTCACCCCTCCACTTT.

This clone has only a few counts. The V call is TRBV6-5, the J call TRBJ2-7, with 8 nucleotides matching TRBD2. The CDR3 is made up of 15 amino acids. Germline V gene sequence: CDR1 MNHEY, CDR2 SVGAGI. The J segment lost 2 bases and the V segment lost 6 bases, leaving 9 bases of the junction unmatched. CDR3 coding DNA: TGTGCCAGCAGCCTTACCCCCGGGAGGGCCTACGAGCAGTACTTC. Translated: CASSLTPGRAYEQYF.

The chain carries TRBV7-6 and TRBJ1-5; tentatively, D is TRBD1 (6 bases). Trimming stripped 4 bases from V and 6 bases from J, with 19 bases between. Germline assignment: CDR1 SGHVS and CDR2 FNYEAQ. This CDR3 is 16 amino acids long. DNA for the CDR3: TGTGCCAGCAGCTCCCAGACAGGCCGCGATGGTCAGCCCCAGCATTTT. Translation gives CASSSQTGRDGQPQHF.

This chain connects TRBV30 to TRBJ1-5; a weak D match, TRBD1 (6 bases). Trimming took off 1 base at V and 9 bases at J, with 13 bases between the two ends. Germline V CDR1 and CDR2: GTSNPN, SVGIG (reference sequence). This CDR3 is 13 amino acids long. CDR3 DNA: TGTGCCTGGAGTGCAGGGGCGCGGCTGCCCCAGCATTTT. Amino acid sequence: CAWSAGARLPQHF.

The gene calls are TRBV30 and TRBJ2-4, with 7 positions matching TRBD2. CDR1 is GTSNPN and CDR2 is SVGIG in the germline V gene (reference sequence). The J segment lost 8 bases and the V segment lost 1 base, leaving 5 bases of the junction unmatched. This CDR3 is built from 13 residues. The CDR3 region is CAWSAGLGHIQYF. The CDR3 nucleotides read TGTGCCTGGAGTGCTGGACTAGGCCACATTCAGTACTTC.

The V and J genes are TRBV2 and TRBJ2-7; 8 positions match TRBD1. Trimming at V came to 7 bases and at J to 4 bases, leaving 9 bases not matched to a gene. This CDR3 contains 14 residues. Germline lookup yields CDR1 SNHLY and CDR2 FYNNEI. CDR3 residues: CASNPTGEWYEQYF. The CDR3 nucleotides read TGTGCCAGCAACCCGACAGGGGAGTGGTACGAGCAGTACTTC.

The chain recombines TRBV19 with TRBJ2-5; D perhaps matches TRBD1 (7 bases). CDR1 is LNHDA and CDR2 is SQIVND in the germline V gene (reference sequence). Trimming took 7 bases from V and 2 from J, leaving 17 bases between them. The CDR3 has 15 amino acids. CDR3 in amino acids: CASKAGQRFQETQYF. DNA of the CDR3: TGTGCCAGTAAGGCGGGACAGAGGTTTCAAGAGACCCAGTACTTC.

The chain links TRBV28 to TRBJ1-1; 10 bases match TRBD1. Germline V gene data show CDR1 as MDHEN and CDR2 as SYDVKM. The CDR3 length is 15 residues. V was clipped by 6 bases and J by 4 bases; unmatched bases: 8. The DNA for the CDR3 is TGTGCCAGCAGAAACGGGGACAGGGGAGTCACTGAAGCTTTCTTT. Its protein product is CASRNGDRGVTEAFF. Using reference TRBV28 and TRBJ1-1 for the parts outside the CDR3, the full variable domain is DVKVTQSSRYLVKRTGEKVFLECVQDMDHENMFWYRQDPGLGLRLIYFSYDVKMKEKGDIPEGYSVSREKKERFSLILESASTNQTSMYLCASRNGDRGVTEAFFGQGTRLTVV.

V usage is TRBV11-2 and J usage is TRBJ2-7; D possibly corresponds to TRBD2 (5 bases). Trimming cost V 1 base and J 5 bases, with 12 bases left between them. The CDR3 length is 14 residues. Germline-derived CDR1 and CDR2 are SGHAT and FQNNGV. CDR3 in DNA: TGTGCCAGCAGCTTAGTGCGGGCTCATCACGAGCAGTACTTC. Translation gives CASSLVRAHHEQYF.

The V gene is TRBV5-8, the J gene TRBJ2-5; 14 bases are shared with TRBD2. Germline V gives CDR1 SGHTS, CDR2 YDEGEE. V was pared by 4 bases and J by 4 bases, with 3 bases of the junction left unmatched. This CDR3 is 15 amino acids long. Written as DNA, the CDR3 is TGTGCCAGCAGCGTGGGACTAGCGGGAGTAGAGACCCAGTACTTC. It yields the protein CASSVGLAGVETQYF.